The T cell receptor beta chain described here comes from a study of cytomegalovirus exposure and HLA in healthy donors. About the research overall: Genetic ancestry analysis placed around four fifths of the approximately 390 donors that were genotyped in the Caucasian-associated cluster.

A word on this clone: The target antigen is unknown.

Study observations and caveats: A later analysis found common viral pathogens apparently linked to several of the most significant clusters. Later analysis suggested most CMV-associated TCR beta chains were HLA-restricted.

Every donor was a healthy person donating bone marrow. Both 60 Vbeta primers and 13 Jbeta primers went into the PCR. Repertoires were generated with immunoSEQ multiplex PCR, while TCRdb's copy carries only in-frame clones and drops some. In the table there are approximately 190,000 clones, 75% to 90% of which are singletons. The sequence came from a man aged 35 to 55 in good health and CMV-seropositive. The source material was PBMCs.

The CDR3 reads CASSGKADLGYTF. CDR3 nucleotide sequence: TGTGCCAGCTCAGGGAAAGCGGATCTGGGCTACACCTTC. The chain employs TRBV18 and TRBJ1-2; D ambiguous. This CDR3 is 13 amino acids long. Trimming removed 5 bases at V and 8 bases at J, with 15 bases between. The V gene's germline CDR1 is KGHSH and CDR2 LQKENI.